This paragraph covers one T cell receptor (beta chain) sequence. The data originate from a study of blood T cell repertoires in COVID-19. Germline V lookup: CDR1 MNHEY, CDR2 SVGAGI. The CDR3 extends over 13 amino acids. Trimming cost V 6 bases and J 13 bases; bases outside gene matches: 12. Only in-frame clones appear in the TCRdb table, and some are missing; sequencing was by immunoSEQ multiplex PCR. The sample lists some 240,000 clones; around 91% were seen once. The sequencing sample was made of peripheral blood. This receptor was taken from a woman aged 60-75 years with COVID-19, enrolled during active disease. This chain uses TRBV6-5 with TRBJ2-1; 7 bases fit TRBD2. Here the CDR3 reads CASSPFERGVQFF. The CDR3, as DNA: TGTGCCAGCAGCCCGTTCGAGCGGGGAGTTCAGTTCTTC.